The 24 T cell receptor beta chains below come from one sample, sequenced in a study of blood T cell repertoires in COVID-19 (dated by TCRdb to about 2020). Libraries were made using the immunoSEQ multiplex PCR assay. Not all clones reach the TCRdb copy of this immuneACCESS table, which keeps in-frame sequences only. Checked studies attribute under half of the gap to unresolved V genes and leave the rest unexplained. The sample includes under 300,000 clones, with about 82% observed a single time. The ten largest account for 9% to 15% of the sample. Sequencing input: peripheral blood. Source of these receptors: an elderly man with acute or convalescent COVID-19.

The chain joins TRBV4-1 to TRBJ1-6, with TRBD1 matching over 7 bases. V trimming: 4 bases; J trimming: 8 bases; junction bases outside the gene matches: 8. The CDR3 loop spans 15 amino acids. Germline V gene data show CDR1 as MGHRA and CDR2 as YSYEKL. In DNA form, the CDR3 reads TGCGCCAGCAGCCCACAGACAGGGACTTATTCACCCCTCCACTTT. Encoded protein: CASSPQTGTYSPLHF.

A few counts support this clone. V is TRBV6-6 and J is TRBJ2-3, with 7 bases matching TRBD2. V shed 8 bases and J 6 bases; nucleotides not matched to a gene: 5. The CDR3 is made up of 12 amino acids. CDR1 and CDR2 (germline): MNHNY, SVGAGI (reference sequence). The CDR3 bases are TGTGCCAGCGGGGAGGGCGGGGATACGCAGTATTTT. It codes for CASGEGGDTQYF.

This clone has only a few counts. The CDR3 bases are TGTGCCAGCAGCCCCTGGACAGGGGTGGGTGAAAAACTGTTTTTT. Its translation is CASSPWTGVGEKLFF. The rearrangement joins TRBV27 to TRBJ1-4; the match to TRBD1 covers 9 bases. Germline V gene sequence: CDR1 MNHEY, CDR2 SMNVEV (reference sequence). The CDR3 is 15 amino acids. V shed 6 bases, J shed 7 bases, and the junction held 9 bases outside the gene matches.

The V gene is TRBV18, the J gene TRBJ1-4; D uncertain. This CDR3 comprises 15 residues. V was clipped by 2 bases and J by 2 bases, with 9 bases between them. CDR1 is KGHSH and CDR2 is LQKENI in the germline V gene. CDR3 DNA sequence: TGTGCCAGCTCACCAGAGGCAGTTACTAATGAAAAACTGTTTTTT. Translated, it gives CASSPEAVTNEKLFF.

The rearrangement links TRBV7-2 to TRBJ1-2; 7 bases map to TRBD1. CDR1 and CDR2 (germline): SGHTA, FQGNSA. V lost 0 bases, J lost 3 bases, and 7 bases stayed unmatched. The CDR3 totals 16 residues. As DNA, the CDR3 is TGTGCCAGCAGCTTAGCGCGGAGACAGGGATACTATGGCTACACCTTC. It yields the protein CASSLARRQGYYGYTF.

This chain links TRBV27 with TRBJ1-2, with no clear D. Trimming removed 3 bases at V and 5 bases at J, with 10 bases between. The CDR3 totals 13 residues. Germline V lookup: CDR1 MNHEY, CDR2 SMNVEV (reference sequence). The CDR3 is CASSFSGGYGYTF. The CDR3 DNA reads TGTGCCAGCAGTTTCTCAGGAGGGTATGGCTACACCTTC.

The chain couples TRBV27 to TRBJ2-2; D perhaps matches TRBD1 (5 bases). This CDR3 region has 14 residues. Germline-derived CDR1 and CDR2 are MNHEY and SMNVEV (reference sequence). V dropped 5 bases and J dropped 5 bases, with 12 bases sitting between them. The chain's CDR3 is CASSQTAPTGELFF. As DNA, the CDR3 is TGTGCCAGCAGTCAGACAGCGCCGACCGGGGAGCTGTTTTTT.

The CDR3 reads CASSSGGANEQFF. The CDR3 DNA reads TGTGCCAGCAGCAGCGGGGGGGCCAATGAGCAGTTCTTC. The genes are TRBV12-3 or TRBV12-4 and TRBJ2-1; 10 nucleotides match TRBD2. V lost 6 bases, J lost 6 bases, and 2 bases stayed unmatched. The length of the CDR3 is 13 residues.

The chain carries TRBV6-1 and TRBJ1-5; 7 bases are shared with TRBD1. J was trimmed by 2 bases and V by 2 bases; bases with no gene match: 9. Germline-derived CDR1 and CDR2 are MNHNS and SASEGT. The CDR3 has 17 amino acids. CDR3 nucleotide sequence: TGTGCCAGCAGTGAACGGGTAGGGACAGACGGCAATCAGCCCCAGCATTTT. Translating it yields CASSERVGTDGNQPQHF.

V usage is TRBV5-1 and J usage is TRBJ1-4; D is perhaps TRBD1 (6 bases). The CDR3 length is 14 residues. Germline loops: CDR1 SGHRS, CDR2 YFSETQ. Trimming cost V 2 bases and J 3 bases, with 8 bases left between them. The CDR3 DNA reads TGCGCCAGCAGCTTCAGGGGAGCTAATGAAAAACTGTTTTTT. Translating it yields CASSFRGANEKLFF.

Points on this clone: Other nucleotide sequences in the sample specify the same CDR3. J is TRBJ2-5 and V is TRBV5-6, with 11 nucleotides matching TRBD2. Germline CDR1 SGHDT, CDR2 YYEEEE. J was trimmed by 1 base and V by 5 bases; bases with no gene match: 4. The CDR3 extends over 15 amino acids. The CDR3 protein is CASSYGTSGQETQYF. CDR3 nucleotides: TGTGCCAGCAGTTACGGGACTAGCGGCCAAGAGACCCAGTACTTC.

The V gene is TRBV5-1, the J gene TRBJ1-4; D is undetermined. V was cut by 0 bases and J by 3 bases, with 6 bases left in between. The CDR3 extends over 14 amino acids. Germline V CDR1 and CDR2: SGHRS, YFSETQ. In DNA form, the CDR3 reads TGCGCCAGCAGCTTGGGCAGTTCTAATGAAAAACTGTTTTTT. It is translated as CASSLGSSNEKLFF.

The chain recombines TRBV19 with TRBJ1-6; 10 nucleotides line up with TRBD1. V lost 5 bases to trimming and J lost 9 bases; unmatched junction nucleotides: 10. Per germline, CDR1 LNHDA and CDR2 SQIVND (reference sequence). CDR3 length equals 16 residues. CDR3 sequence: CASSPTDRGQRSPLHF. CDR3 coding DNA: TGTGCCAGTAGTCCCACCGACAGGGGGCAGCGTTCACCCCTCCACTTT.

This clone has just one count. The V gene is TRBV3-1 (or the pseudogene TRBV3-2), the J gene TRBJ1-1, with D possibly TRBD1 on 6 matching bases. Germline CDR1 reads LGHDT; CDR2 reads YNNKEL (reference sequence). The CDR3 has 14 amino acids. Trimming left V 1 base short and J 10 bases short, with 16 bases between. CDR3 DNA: TGTGCCAGCAGCCAAGGGACAGCCTTTTCGGTAGCTTTCTTT. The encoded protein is CASSQGTAFSVAFF.

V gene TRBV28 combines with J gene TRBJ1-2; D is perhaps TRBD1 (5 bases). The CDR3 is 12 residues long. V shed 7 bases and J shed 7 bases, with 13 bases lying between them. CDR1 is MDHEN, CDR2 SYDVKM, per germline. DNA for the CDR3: TGTGCCAGCACCACACAGGATCTTGGCTACACCTTC. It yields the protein CASTTQDLGYTF.

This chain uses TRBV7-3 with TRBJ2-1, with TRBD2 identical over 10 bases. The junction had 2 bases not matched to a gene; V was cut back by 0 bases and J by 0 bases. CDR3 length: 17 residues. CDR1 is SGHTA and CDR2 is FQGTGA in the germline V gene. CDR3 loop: CASSLTAGGPSYNEQFF. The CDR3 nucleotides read TGTGCCAGCAGCTTAACAGCGGGAGGGCCCTCCTACAATGAGCAGTTCTTC.

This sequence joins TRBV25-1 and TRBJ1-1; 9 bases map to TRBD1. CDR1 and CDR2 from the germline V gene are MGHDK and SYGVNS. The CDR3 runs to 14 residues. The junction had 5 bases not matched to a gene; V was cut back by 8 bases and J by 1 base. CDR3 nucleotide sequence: TGTGCCAGCCAACAGGGGGCCAGGAACACTGAAGCTTTCTTT. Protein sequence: CASQQGARNTEAFF.

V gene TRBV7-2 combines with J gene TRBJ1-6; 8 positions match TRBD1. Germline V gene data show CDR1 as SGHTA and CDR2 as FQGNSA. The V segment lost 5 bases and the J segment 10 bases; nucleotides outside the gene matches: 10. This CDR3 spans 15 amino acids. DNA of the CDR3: TGTGCCAGCAGCCAAAGGACAGGGCTTGGATCACCCCTCCACTTT. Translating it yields CASSQRTGLGSPLHF.

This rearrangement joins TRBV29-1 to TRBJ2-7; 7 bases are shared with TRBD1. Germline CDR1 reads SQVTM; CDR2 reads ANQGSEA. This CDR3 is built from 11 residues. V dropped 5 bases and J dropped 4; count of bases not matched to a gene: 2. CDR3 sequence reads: CSVKQGYEQYF. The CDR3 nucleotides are TGCAGCGTTAAACAGGGGTACGAGCAGTACTTC.

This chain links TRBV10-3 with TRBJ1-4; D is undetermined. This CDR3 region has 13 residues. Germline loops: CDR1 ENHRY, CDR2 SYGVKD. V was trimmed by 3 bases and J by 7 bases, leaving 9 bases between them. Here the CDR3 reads CAISDRLGEKLFF. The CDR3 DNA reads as TGTGCCATCAGTGACAGGCTGGGTGAAAAACTGTTTTTT.

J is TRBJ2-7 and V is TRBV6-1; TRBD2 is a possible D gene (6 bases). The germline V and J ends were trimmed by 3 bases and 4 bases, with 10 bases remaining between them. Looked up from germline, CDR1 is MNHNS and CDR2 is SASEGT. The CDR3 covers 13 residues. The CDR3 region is CASSEFRGYEQYF. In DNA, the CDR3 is TGTGCCAGCAGTGAGTTCCGGGGGTACGAGCAGTACTTC.

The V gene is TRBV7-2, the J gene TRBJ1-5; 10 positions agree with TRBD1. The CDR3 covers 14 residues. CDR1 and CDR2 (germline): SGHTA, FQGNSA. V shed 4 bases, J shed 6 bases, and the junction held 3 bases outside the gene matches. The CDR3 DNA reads TGTGCCAGCAGCTGGACAGGGGGAGGTCAGCCCCAGCATTTT. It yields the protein CASSWTGGGQPQHF.

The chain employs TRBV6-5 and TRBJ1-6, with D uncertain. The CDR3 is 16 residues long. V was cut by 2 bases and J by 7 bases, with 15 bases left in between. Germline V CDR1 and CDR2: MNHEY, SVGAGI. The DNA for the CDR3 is TGTGCCAGCAGTTACATCGGCGGCACCCTAAATTCACCCCTCCACTTT. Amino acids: CASSYIGGTLNSPLHF.

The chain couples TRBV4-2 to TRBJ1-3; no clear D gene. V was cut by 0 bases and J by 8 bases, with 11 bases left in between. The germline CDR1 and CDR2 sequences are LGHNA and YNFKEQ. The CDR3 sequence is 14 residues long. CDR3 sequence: CASSQDGRIDTIYF. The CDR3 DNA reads TGTGCCAGCAGCCAAGATGGGAGAATCGACACCATATATTTT.